The sequence of this T cell receptor beta chain was determined in a study of cytomegalovirus exposure and HLA in healthy donors. Study results and caveats: Specificity of a few CMV-associated chains for CMV antigens was verified in vitro.

Germline V gene data show CDR1 as SQVTM and CDR2 as ANQGSEA. The CDR3 is 14 residues long. V lost 7 bases to trimming and J lost 0 bases, with 13 bases between them. With regard to this clone: Antigen: not known.

Amplification used 60 Vbeta primers and 13 Jbeta primers. Measured with immunoSEQ multiplex PCR; TCRdb has only the in-frame clones, and not every one. The sample includes tens of thousands of clones, roughly 84% of them seen just once. The rearrangement links TRBV29-1 to TRBJ1-3; tentative D call: TRBD1 (6 bases). Sequenced: PBMCs. This sequence was found in a woman younger than 35 in good health and CMV-seronegative. This CDR3 is CSAVTGYSGNTIYF. The DNA for the CDR3 is TGCAGCGCCGTGACAGGCTACTCTGGAAACACCATATATTTT.